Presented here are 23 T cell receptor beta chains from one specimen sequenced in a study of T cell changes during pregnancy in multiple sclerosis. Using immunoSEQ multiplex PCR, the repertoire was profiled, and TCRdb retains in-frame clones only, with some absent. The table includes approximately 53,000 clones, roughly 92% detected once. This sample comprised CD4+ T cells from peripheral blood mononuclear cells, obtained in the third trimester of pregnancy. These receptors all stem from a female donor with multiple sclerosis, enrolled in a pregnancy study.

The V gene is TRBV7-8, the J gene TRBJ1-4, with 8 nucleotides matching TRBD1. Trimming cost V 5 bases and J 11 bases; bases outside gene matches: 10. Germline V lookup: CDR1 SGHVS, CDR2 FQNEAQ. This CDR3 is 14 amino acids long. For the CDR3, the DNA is TGTGCCAGCAGCCCCCCCGGGACAGGCGGCAAACTGTTTTTT. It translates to CASSPPGTGGKLFF. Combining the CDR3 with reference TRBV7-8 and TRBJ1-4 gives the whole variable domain GAGVSQSPRYKVAKRGQDVALRCDPISGHVSLFWYQQALGQGPEFLTYFQNEAQLDKSGLPSDRFFAERPEGSVSTLKIQRTQQEDSAVYLCASSPPGTGGKLFFGSGTQLSVL.

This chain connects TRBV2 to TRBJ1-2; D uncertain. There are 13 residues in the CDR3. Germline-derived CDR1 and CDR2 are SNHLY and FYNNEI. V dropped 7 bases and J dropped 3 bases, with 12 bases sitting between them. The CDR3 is CASTEGRDYGYTF. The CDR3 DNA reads TGTGCCAGCACCGAGGGTAGGGACTATGGCTACACCTTC.

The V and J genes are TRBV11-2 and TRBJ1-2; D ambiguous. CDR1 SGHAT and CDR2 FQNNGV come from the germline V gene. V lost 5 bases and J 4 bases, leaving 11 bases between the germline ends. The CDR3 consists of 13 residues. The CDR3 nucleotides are TGTGCCAGCAGCGAAGACACCTTCTATGGCTACACCTTC. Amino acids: CASSEDTFYGYTF.

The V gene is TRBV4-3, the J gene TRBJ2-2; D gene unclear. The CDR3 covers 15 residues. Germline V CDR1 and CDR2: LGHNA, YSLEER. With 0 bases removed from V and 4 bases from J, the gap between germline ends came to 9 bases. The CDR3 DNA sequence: TGCGCCAGCAGCCAAGAAAAAATCGGCACCGGGGAGCTGTTTTTT. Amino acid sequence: CASSQEKIGTGELFF.

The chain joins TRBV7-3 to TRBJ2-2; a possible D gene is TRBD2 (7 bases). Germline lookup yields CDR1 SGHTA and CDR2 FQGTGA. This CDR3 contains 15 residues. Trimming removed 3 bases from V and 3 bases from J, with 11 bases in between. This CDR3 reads CASSFRGADTGELFF. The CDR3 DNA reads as TGTGCCAGCAGCTTTCGGGGGGCGGACACCGGGGAGCTGTTTTTT.

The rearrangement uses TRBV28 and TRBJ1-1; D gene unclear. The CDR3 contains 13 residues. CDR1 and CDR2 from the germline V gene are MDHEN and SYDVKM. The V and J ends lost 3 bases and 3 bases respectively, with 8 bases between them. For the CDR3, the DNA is TGTGCCAGCAGTTTCGAGGATTACACTGAAGCTTTCTTT. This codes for CASSFEDYTEAFF.

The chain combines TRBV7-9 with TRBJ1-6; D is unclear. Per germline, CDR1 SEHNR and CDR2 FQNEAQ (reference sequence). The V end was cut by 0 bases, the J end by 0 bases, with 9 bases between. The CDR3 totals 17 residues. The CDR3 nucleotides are TGTGCCAGCAGCTTAGCAGCCGGGAACTCCTATAATTCACCCCTCCACTTT. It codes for CASSLAAGNSYNSPLHF.

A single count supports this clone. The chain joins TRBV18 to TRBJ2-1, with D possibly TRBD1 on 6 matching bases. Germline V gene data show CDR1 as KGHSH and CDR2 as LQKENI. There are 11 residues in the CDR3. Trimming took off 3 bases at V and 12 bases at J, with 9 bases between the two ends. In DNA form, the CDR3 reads TGTGCCAGCTCACCGGGACAAGGGCAGTTCTTC. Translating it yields CASSPGQGQFF.

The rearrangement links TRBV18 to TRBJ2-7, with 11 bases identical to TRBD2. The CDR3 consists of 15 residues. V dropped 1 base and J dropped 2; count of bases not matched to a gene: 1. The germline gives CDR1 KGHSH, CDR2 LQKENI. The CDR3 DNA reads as TGTGCCAGCTCACCACTAGCGGGGGGGCCCTACGAGCAGTACTTC. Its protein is CASSPLAGGPYEQYF.

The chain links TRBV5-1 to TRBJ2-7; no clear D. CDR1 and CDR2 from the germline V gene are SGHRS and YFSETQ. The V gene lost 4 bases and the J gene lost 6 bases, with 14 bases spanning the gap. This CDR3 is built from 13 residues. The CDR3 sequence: CASSLTTGLEQYF. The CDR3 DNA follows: TGCGCCAGCAGCCTAACCACGGGTCTCGAGCAGTACTTC.

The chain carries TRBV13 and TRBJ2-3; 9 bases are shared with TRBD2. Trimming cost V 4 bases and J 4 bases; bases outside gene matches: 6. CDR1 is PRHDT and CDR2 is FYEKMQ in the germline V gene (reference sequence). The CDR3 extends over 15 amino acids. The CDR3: CASSSGRGGPDTQYF. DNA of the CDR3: TGTGCCAGCAGCTCGGGGCGGGGGGGCCCAGATACGCAGTATTTT.

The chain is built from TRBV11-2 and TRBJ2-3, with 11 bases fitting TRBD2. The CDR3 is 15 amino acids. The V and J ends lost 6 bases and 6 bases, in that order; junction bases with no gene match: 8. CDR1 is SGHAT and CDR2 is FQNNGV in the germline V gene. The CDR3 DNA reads TGTGCCAGCAGTCCTCTAGCGGGGGGTTGTGATACGCAGTATTTT. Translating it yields CASSPLAGGCDTQYF.

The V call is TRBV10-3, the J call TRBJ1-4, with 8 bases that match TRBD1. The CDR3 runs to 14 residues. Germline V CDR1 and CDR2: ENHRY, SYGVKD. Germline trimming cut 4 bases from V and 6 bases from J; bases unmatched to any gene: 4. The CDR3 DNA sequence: TGTGCCATCAGTGCAGGGGGCGATGATGAAAAACTGTTTTTT. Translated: CAISAGGDDEKLFF.

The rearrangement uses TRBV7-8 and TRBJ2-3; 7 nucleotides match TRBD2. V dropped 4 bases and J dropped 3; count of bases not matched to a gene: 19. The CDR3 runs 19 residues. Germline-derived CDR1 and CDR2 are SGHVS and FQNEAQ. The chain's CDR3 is CASSSVQVAGRTPTDTQYF. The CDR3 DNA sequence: TGTGCCAGCAGCTCAGTGCAGGTAGCGGGCCGAACACCTACAGATACGCAGTATTTT.

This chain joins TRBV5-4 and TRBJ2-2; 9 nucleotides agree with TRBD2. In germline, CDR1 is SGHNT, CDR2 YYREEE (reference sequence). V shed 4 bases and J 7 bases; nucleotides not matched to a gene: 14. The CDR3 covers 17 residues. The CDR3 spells CASSDARAGGLVGELFF. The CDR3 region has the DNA TGTGCCAGCAGCGACGCACGGGCGGGGGGGCTGGTCGGGGAGCTGTTTTTT.

This CDR3 reads CASSQGTGGGLETQYF. The CDR3 nucleotides read TGTGCCAGCAGCCAGGGGACTGGCGGGGGTTTGGAGACCCAGTACTTC. The chain employs TRBV4-2 and TRBJ2-5; 7 nucleotides agree with TRBD2. The trim removed 3 bases at V and 5 bases at J, leaving 12 bases unmatched. Germline V CDR1 and CDR2: LGHNA, YNFKEQ. The CDR3 covers 16 residues.

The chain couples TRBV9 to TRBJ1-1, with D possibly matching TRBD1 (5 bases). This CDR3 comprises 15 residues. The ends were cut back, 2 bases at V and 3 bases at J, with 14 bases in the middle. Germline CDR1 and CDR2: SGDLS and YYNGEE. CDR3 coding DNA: TGTGCCAGCAGCGTGCTTACAGGCGGATACACTGAAGCTTTCTTT. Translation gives CASSVLTGGYTEAFF.

The CDR3 nucleotides are TGTGCCAGCAGCGCCACCGGGACAGGACTCCAGCCCCAGCATTTT. It translates to CASSATGTGLQPQHF. The J gene is TRBJ1-5, the V gene TRBV9; 8 bases match TRBD1. Germline V gene data show CDR1 as SGDLS and CDR2 as YYNGEE. The CDR3 spans 15 residues. Trimming removed 3 bases from V and 7 bases from J; junction bases left unmatched: 9.

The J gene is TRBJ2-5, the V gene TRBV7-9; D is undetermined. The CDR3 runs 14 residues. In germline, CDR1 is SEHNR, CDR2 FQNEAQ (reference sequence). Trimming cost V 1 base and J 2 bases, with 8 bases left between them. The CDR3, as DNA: TGTGCCAGCAGCTTAGGGGCAGGACAAGAGACCCAGTACTTC. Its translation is CASSLGAGQETQYF.

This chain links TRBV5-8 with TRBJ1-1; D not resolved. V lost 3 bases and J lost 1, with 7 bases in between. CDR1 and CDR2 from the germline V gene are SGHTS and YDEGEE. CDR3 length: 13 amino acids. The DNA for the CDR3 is TGTGCCAGCAGCTCCCCGAGGAACACTGAAGCTTTCTTT. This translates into CASSSPRNTEAFF.

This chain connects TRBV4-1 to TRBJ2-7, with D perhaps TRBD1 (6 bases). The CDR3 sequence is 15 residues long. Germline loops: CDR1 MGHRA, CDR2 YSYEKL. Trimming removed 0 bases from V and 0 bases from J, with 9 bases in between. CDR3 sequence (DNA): TGCGCCAGCAGCCAAGAGTTGGACAGCTCCTACGAGCAGTACTTC. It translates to CASSQELDSSYEQYF.

This CDR3 is CASSQGARSEKLFF. The CDR3 region has the DNA TGCGCCAGCAGCCAAGGAGCTAGATCCGAAAAACTGTTTTTT. The V call is TRBV4-3, the J call TRBJ1-4; D remains ambiguous. Trimming shortened V by 1 base and J by 8 bases, and 11 bases separated the two germline ends. The CDR3 contains 14 residues. Per germline, CDR1 LGHNA and CDR2 YSLEER.

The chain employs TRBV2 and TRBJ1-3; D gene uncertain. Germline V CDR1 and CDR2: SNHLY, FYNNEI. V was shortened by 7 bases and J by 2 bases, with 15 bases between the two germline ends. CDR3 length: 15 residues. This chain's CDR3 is CASKVRTSAGNTIYF. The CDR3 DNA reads TGTGCCAGCAAGGTTAGGACTTCTGCTGGAAACACCATATATTTT.